The clone carrying this T cell receptor beta chain was detected many times. CDR1 is SQVTM and CDR2 is ANQGSEA in the germline V gene. The CDR3 has 11 residues. The V gene end was trimmed by 7 bases and the J gene end by 7 bases; junction bases not matched to a gene: 2. TCRdb itself ran the RT-PCR reads through MiXCR, one entry per CDR3 protein. The profile shows almost 700,000 distinct CDR3 sequences, approximately 15% of them singletons. This clonotype was sampled from a female donor in good health, serving as a healthy control. The sample consisted of memory CD4+ T cells from blood. The rearrangement joins TRBV29-1 to TRBJ2-7; 12 nucleotides match TRBD2. CDR3 sequence: CSGGLAGEQYF. CDR3 nucleotides: TGCAGCGGCGGACTAGCGGGAGAGCAGTACTTC.